This T cell receptor beta chain was retrieved from a study of cytomegalovirus exposure and HLA in healthy donors. The CDR3 consists of 14 residues. Trimming took 1 base from V and 5 from J, leaving 11 bases between them. From germline, CDR1 is GTSNPN and CDR2 SVGIG (reference sequence). With regard to this clone: Antigen specificity is unknown.

13 Jbeta primers and 60 Vbeta primers were used for the PCR. Only in-frame clones appear in the TCRdb table, and some are missing; sequencing was by immunoSEQ multiplex PCR. The sample consists of about 140,000 clones, more than 70% of them appearing once. Findings and caveats of the study: What was likely a sequencing artifact was a cluster of highly shared sequence variants. Many donors carried some public TCRs, although rarity characterized most TCR sequences. A link between a missense DCLRE1C variant and TCR beta V- and J-gene trimming emerged from a later analysis.

The source of this sequence is a male donor in good health and CMV-seropositive. This rearrangement joins TRBV30 to TRBJ1-4, with D hard to call. The sequenced material came from PBMCs. CDR3 nucleotides: TGTGCCTGGAGTGGAGGGCTTTACAATGAAAAACTGTTTTTT. Amino acids: CAWSGGLYNEKLFF.